These 10 T cell receptor beta chains were all obtained from the same sample, sequenced in a study of T cells in Graves' hyperthyroidism and ophthalmopathy. Authors of the study amplified TCR beta CDR3 regions from RNA transcripts. Researchers ran a first-round RT-PCR on the TCR CDR3 using the HTBI primer set. Via MiXCR, TCRdb re-called the multiplex PCR reads, giving one row per CDR3 protein. The sample records about half a million distinct CDR3 sequences, around 16% being singletons. Sequenced: blood. These receptors all stem from a woman in her 30s with Graves' ophthalmopathy.

This clonotype appeared many times. The V gene is TRBV6-2 or TRBV6-3, the J gene TRBJ2-7, with D possibly called TRBD1 or TRBD2 (5 bases each). The germline CDR1 and CDR2 sequences are MNHEY and SVGEGT. Trimming shortened V by 0 bases and J by 1 base, and 13 bases separated the two germline ends. CDR3 size: 16 residues. CDR3 loop: CASSYSRQGPSYEQYF. The CDR3 DNA reads as TGTGCCAGCAGTTACTCGAGGCAGGGACCTTCCTACGAGCAGTACTTC.

With regard to this clonotype: Possible read error: a much larger clone is one base away. This rearrangement joins TRBV7-9 to TRBJ1-1; 7 nucleotides match TRBD1. The CDR3 extends over 15 amino acids. Germline-derived CDR1 and CDR2 are SEHNR and FQNEAQ (reference sequence). V dropped 3 bases and J dropped 1; count of bases not matched to a gene: 5. CDR3 in amino acids: CASSLEGQTNTEAFF. The CDR3 region has the DNA TGTGCCAGCAGCTTGGAGGGACAGACGAACACTGAAGCTTTCTTT. The full variable domain, in which reference TRBV7-9 and TRBJ1-1 provide the parts outside the CDR3, is DTGVSQNPRHKITKRGQNVTFRCDPISEHNRLYWYRQTLGQGPEFLTYFQNEAQLEKSRLLSDRFSAERPKGSFSTLEIQRTEQGDSAMYLCASSLEGQTNTEAFFGQGTRLTVV.

This clonotype was detected only a few times. A read error is possible here, since a much larger clone lies one base away. The chain is built from TRBV3-1 and TRBJ1-1; D is undetermined. This CDR3 is built from 12 residues. Germline values: CDR1 LGHDT, CDR2 YNNKEL (reference sequence). In DNA, the CDR3 is TGTGCCGGCAGCCAAGTAGCAGAGGAAGCTTTCTTT. Its protein product is CAGSQVAEEAFF. Filled out from reference TRBV3-1 and TRBJ1-1, the complete variable domain reads DTAVSQTPKYLVTQMGNDKSIKCEQNLGHDTMYWYKQDSKKFLKIMFSYNNKELIINETVPNRFSPKSPDKAHLNLHINSLELGDSAVYFCAGSQVAEEAFFGQGTRLTVV.

The chain couples TRBV11-2 to TRBJ1-5, with 12 positions matching TRBD1. The germline CDR1 and CDR2 sequences are SGHAT and FQNNGV. This CDR3 is 17 amino acids long. The V and J ends lost 4 bases and 5 bases, in that order; junction bases with no gene match: 9. The CDR3 nucleotides read TGTGCCAGCAGCTCCGGGACAGGGGGCTTTCGGGATCAGCCCCAGCATTTT. Its translation is CASSSGTGGFRDQPQHF.

This clonotype was found a few times. The rearrangement joins TRBV27 to TRBJ2-7; D is unresolved. This CDR3 region has 13 residues. Trimming removed 6 bases from V and 3 bases from J, with 12 bases in between. CDR1 MNHEY and CDR2 SMNVEV come from the germline V gene (reference sequence). CDR3 sequence (DNA): TGTGCCAGCAGAATAAATGATAACTACGAGCAGTACTTC. Translated, it gives CASRINDNYEQYF.

The genes are TRBV24-1 and TRBJ2-7, with D hard to call. The germline CDR1 and CDR2 sequences are KGHDR and SFDVKD. Trimming left V 3 bases short and J 1 base short, with 6 bases between. The CDR3 has 13 residues. The CDR3: CATSDRVSYEQYF. The CDR3 DNA sequence: TGTGCCACCAGTGATCGGGTTTCCTACGAGCAGTACTTC.

The V call is TRBV7-9, the J call TRBJ2-7, with a tentative D call TRBD2 (5 bases). V lost 8 bases and J lost 6, with 20 bases in between. The CDR3 loop spans 14 amino acids. Germline CDR1 is SEHNR and CDR2 is FQNEAQ (reference sequence). For the CDR3, the DNA is TGTGCCAGCTTTTCGTCGGGGAGCAAGGGCGAGCAGTACTTC. Translation gives CASFSSGSKGEQYF.

The rearrangement links TRBV28 to TRBJ2-5, with D hard to call. V was clipped by 5 bases and J by 13 bases, with 14 bases between them. CDR1 and CDR2 (germline): MDHEN, SYDVKM. The CDR3 consists of 11 residues. In nucleotides, the CDR3 is TGTGCCAGCAGTCTTGACACTGAATTGTACTTC. Translating gives CASSLDTELYF.

This clonotype occurred a few times. V usage is TRBV19 and J usage is TRBJ1-1, with D hard to call. The V gene lost 1 base and the J gene lost 11 bases, with 14 bases spanning the gap. CDR3 length equals 13 residues. Per germline, CDR1 LNHDA and CDR2 SQIVND (reference sequence). The CDR3 protein is CASSIGAYTEAFF. The CDR3 nucleotides read TGTGCCAGTAGTATAGGTGCCTATACGGAGGCTTTCTTT.

This clonotype is termed medium-sized (0.01 to 0.1%). V is TRBV28 and J is TRBJ1-1; D gene ambiguous. Germline V gives CDR1 MDHEN, CDR2 SYDVKM. Trimming removed 3 bases at V and 1 base at J, with 15 bases between. The length of the CDR3 is 16 residues. CDR3: CASSFFLRGENTEAFF. The CDR3, as DNA: TGTGCCAGCAGTTTCTTCCTTCGGGGTGAGAACACTGAAGCTTTCTTT. Complete variable domain (other parts from reference TRBV28 and TRBJ1-1): DVKVTQSSRYLVKRTGEKVFLECVQDMDHENMFWYRQDPGLGLRLIYFSYDVKMKEKGDIPEGYSVSREKKERFSLILESASTNQTSMYLCASSFFLRGENTEAFFGQGTRLTVV.